Listed below are T cell receptor beta chains from one sample, sequenced in a study of blood T cell repertoires in COVID-19. Generated by immunoSEQ multiplex PCR, the TCRdb table keeps only in-frame clones and is missing some. The sample consists of 150,000 to 200,000 clones, 90% of them appearing once. What was sequenced was peripheral blood. The origin of the receptors is a man aged 45-65 years with acute or convalescent COVID-19. The CDR3 runs from the conserved cysteine through the conserved F or W. A D gene is named only where the DNA matches it firmly. Where a row states a size, it is once, few, many or the class of an expanded clone; other rows omit it.

>TRBJ2-3|NA|NA|TRBV6-5
CASRGGGGPNTQYF
TGTGCCAGCAGAGGAGGGGGGGGCCCGAATACGCAGTATTTT
>TRBJ2-5|NA|NA|TRBV2
CASSRQETQYF
TGTGCCAGCAGTCGGCAAGAGACCCAGTACTTC
>TRBJ2-3|TRBD2|NA|TRBV7-9
CASSRTSGARTDTQYF
TGTGCCAGCAGCCGGACTAGCGGCGCCCGCACAGATACGCAGTATTTT
>TRBJ2-2|TRBD2|NA|TRBV11-2
CASSLDWLAGYTGELFF
TGTGCCAGCAGCTTAGATTGGCTAGCGGGTTACACCGGGGAGCTGTTTTTT
>TRBJ2-2|NA|once|TRBV10-3
CAISESGRGDTGELFF
TGTGCCATCAGTGAGTCGGGCAGGGGGGACACCGGGGAGCTGTTTTTT
>TRBJ2-5|TRBD1|NA|TRBV5-8
CASSQVGQGYQETQYF
TGTGCCAGCAGCCAGGTCGGACAGGGGTACCAAGAGACCCAGTACTTC
>TRBJ2-1|NA|NA|TRBV28
CASSLAGAYNNEQFF
TGTGCCAGCAGTTTAGCGGGGGCTTACAACAATGAGCAGTTCTTC
>TRBJ2-7|NA|NA|TRBV28
CASSLWRRSYEQYF
TGTGCCAGCAGTTTATGGCGCCGCTCCTACGAGCAGTACTTC
>TRBJ1-6|NA|NA|TRBV13
CASSLGPSPLHF
TGTGCCAGCAGCTTAGGTCCGTCACCCCTCCACTTT
>TRBJ1-1|TRBD1|NA|TRBV2
CASLLTTGVNTEAFF
TGTGCCAGCCTGCTTACGACAGGGGTGAACACTGAAGCTTTCTTT
>TRBJ1-5|NA|NA|TRBV19
CATIEQRGASIPQHF
TGTGCCACCATAGAGCAAAGGGGCGCTTCGATACCCCAGCATTTT
>TRBJ2-1|NA|NA|TRBV11-1
CASSLVIPSDEQFF
TGTGCCAGCAGCTTAGTAATCCCCTCGGATGAGCAGTTCTTC
>TRBJ2-3|NA|NA|TRBV7-9
CASSFGTDTQYF
TGTGCCAGCAGCTTCGGTACAGATACGCAGTATTTT
>TRBJ2-1|TRBD2|once|TRBV10-3
CAIKEREGNEQFF
TGTGCCATCAAAGAGCGGGAGGGGAATGAGCAGTTCTTC
>TRBJ2-1|TRBD1|NA|TRBV10-3
CAIRTPGTVNYNEQFF
TGTGCCATCAGAACACCGGGGACAGTCAACTACAATGAGCAGTTCTTC
>TRBJ2-4|TRBD1|NA|TRBV19
CASSREGAGLAKNIQYF
TGTGCCAGTAGCAGAGAGGGGGCAGGACTAGCCAAAAACATTCAGTACTTC
>TRBJ1-4|TRBD1|NA|TRBV9
CASSHRGDKSEKLFF
TGTGCCAGCTCACACAGGGGTGATAAGTCCGAAAAACTGTTTTTT
>TRBJ1-6|NA|NA|TRBV30
CAWRGGGSGNSPLHF
TGTGCCTGGAGAGGGGGTGGGTCAGGTAATTCACCCCTCCACTTT